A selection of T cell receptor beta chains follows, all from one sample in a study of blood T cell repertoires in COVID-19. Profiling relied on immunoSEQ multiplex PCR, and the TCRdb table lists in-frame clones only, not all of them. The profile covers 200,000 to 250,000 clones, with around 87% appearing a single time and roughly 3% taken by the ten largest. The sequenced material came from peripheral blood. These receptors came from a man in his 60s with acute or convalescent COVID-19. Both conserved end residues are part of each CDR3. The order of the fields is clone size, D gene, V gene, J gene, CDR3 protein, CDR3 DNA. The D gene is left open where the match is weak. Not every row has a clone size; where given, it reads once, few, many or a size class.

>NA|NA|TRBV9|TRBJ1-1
CASSPPDTEAFF
TGTGCCAGCAGCCCCCCCGACACTGAAGCTTTCTTT
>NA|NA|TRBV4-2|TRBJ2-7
CASSQDLNSYYEQYF
TGTGCCAGCAGCCAAGATCTCAACAGCTACTACGAGCAGTACTTC
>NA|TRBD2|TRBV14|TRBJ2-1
CASSRSSGVYNEQFF
TGTGCCAGCAGCCGTAGTAGCGGGGTGTACAATGAGCAGTTCTTC
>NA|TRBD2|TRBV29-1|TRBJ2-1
CSVAGGLGNEQFF
TGCAGCGTAGCGGGGGGGCTCGGGAATGAGCAGTTCTTC
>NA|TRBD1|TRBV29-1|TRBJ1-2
CSALDGKGAKANYGYTF
TGCAGCGCCCTGGATGGTAAGGGGGCAAAAGCTAACTATGGCTACACCTTC
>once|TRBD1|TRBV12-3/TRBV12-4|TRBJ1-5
CASSADRVRPQHF
TGTGCCAGCAGTGCGGACAGGGTACGGCCCCAGCATTTT
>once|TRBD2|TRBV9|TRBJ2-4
CASSAGHAGDIQYF
TGTGCCAGCAGCGCCGGCCACGCGGGGGACATTCAGTACTTC
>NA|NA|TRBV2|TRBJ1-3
CASSEEPNPGNTIYF
TGTGCCAGCAGTGAAGAGCCGAACCCTGGAAACACCATATATTTT
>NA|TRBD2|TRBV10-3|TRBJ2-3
CAISERAGGPNTQYF
TGTGCCATCAGTGAGCGAGCGGGGGGGCCGAATACGCAGTATTTT
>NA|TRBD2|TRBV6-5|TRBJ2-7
CASSSSGGGAYEQYF
TGTGCCAGCAGCTCCTCGGGGGGGGGCGCCTACGAGCAGTACTTC
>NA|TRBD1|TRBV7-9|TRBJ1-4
CASSRTGGTTNEKLFF
TGTGCCAGCAGCCGTACAGGGGGAACAACTAATGAAAAACTGTTTTTT
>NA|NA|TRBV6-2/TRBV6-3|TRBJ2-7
CASSYRQGGLSSYEQYF
TGTGCCAGCAGTTACCGACAGGGAGGACTTAGCTCCTACGAGCAGTACTTC
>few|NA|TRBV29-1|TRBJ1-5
CSVRPENSNQPQHF
TGCAGCGTTAGGCCGGAGAATAGCAATCAGCCCCAGCATTTT
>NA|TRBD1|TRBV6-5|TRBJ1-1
CASSSRQGTEAFF
TGTGCCAGCAGTTCTAGACAGGGCACTGAAGCTTTCTTT
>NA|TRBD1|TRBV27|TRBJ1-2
CASSLYSGTGTLLSYGYTF
TGTGCCAGCAGTTTATATAGTGGGACAGGGACCCTCCTATCCTATGGCTACACCTTC
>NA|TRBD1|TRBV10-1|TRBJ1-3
CASSDSGQGDGNTIYF
TGCGCCAGCAGTGACTCCGGACAGGGAGATGGAAACACCATATATTTT
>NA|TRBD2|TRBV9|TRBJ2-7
CASSPGGGSAYEQYF
TGTGCCAGCAGCCCCGGGGGGGGCTCCGCCTACGAGCAGTACTTC
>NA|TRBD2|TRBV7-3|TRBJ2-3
CASSPPGGGPDTQYF
TGTGCCAGCAGCCCCCCCGGGGGGGGCCCAGATACGCAGTATTTT
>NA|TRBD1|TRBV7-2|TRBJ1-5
CASSLVGGQGNQPQHF
TGTGCCAGCAGCTTAGTAGGGGGACAGGGCAATCAGCCCCAGCATTTT
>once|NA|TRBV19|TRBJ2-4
CASSIQGAKNIQYF
TGTGCCAGTAGTATACAGGGGGCCAAAAACATTCAGTACTTC
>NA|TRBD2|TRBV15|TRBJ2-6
CATSGGVAGANVLTF
TGTGCCACCTCGGGGGGTGTGGCTGGGGCCAACGTCCTGACTTTC
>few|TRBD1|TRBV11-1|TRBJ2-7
CASSLGTGPYEQYF
TGTGCCAGCAGCTTAGGGACAGGACCTTACGAGCAGTACTTC
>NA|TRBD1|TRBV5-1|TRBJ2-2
CASSLSRQGADTGELFF
TGCGCCAGCAGCTTAAGCCGACAGGGGGCGGACACCGGGGAGCTGTTTTTT
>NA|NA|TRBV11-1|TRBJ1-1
CASSPQVTANTEAFF
TGTGCCAGCAGCCCACAGGTAACGGCGAACACTGAAGCTTTCTTT
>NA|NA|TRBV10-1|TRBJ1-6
CASSFCTFETGSYNSPLHF
TGCGCCAGCAGTTTTTGCACCTTCGAAACGGGCTCCTATAATTCACCCCTCCACTTT
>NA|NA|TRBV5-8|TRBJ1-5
CASSSGRQGKSNQPQHF
TGTGCCAGCAGCTCCGGGAGGCAGGGCAAGAGCAATCAGCCCCAGCATTTT
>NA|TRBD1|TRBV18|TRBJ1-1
CASSPTTGGFSDPREAFF
TGTGCCAGCTCACCTACGACAGGGGGCTTTTCGGACCCGCGTGAAGCTTTCTTT
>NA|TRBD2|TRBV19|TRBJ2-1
CASSPLAGENNEQFF
TGTGCCAGTAGTCCACTAGCGGGAGAGAACAATGAGCAGTTCTTC
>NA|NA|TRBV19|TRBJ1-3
CASRPVTQDRASGNTIYF
TGTGCCAGTAGGCCCGTAACCCAGGACAGAGCCTCTGGAAACACCATATATTTT
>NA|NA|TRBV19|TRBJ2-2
CASSQGLGTGELFF
TGTGCCAGTAGTCAGGGGTTGGGCACCGGGGAGCTGTTTTTT
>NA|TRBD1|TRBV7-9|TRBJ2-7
CASSEGTGDMAYEQYF
TGTGCCAGCAGCGAAGGGACAGGAGATATGGCCTACGAGCAGTACTTC
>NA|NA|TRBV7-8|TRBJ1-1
CASSRVRTGEAFF
TGTGCCAGCAGTCGCGTTCGAACGGGTGAAGCTTTCTTT
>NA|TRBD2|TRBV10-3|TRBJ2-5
CAIRLGTRVGKQETQYF
TGTGCCATCAGACTCGGGACTAGAGTAGGGAAACAAGAGACCCAGTACTTC
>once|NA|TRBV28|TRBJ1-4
CASTFIGQQTNEKLFF
TGTGCCAGCACCTTTATTGGACAGCAAACTAATGAAAAACTGTTTTTT
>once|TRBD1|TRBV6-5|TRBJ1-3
CASSKQGTRNTIYF
TGTGCCAGCAGTAAACAGGGGACCAGAAACACCATATATTTT
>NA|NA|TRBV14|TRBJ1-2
CASSQAGFGYTF
TGTGCCAGCAGCCAAGCGGGGTTCGGCTACACCTTC
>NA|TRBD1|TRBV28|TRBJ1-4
CASSFPTPGQGNEKLFF
TGTGCCAGCAGTTTCCCAACCCCGGGACAGGGGAATGAAAAACTGTTTTTT
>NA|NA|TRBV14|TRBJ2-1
CASSSPGGGLDTPYNEQFF
TGTGCCAGCAGCTCCCCGGGAGGGGGCCTCGATACTCCCTACAATGAGCAGTTCTTC
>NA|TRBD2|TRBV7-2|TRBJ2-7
CASSLPGLAGATKQYF
TGTGCCAGCAGCCTCCCCGGACTAGCGGGGGCCACCAAGCAGTACTTC
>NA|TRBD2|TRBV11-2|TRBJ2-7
CASSQTDSGGRSYEQYF
TGTGCCAGCAGCCAAACCGATAGCGGGGGGCGCTCCTACGAGCAGTACTTC
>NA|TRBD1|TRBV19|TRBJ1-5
CASSRSGTGGRQPQHF
TGTGCCAGTAGTCGATCCGGGACAGGGGGCAGGCAGCCCCAGCATTTT
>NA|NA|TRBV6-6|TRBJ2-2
CASSRPSLGQVNTGELFF
TGTGCCAGCAGTCGACCTTCCCTGGGGCAGGTGAACACCGGGGAGCTGTTTTTT
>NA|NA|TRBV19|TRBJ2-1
CASTIWGSYNEQFF
TGTGCCAGTACCATATGGGGCAGCTACAATGAGCAGTTCTTC
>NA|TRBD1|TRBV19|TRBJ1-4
CASGRGRGGEKLFF
TGTGCCAGTGGCAGGGGGCGCGGGGGTGAAAAACTGTTTTTT
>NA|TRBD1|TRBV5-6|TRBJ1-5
CASSSSIGTVTQPQHF
TGTGCCAGCAGCTCCTCGATCGGGACAGTTACTCAGCCCCAGCATTTT
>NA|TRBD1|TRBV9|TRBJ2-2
CASSVGDRGWDTGELFF
TGTGCCAGCAGCGTAGGGGACAGGGGTTGGGACACCGGGGAGCTGTTTTTT
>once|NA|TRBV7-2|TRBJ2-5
CASSLVHQETQYF
TGTGCCAGCAGCCTCGTCCACCAAGAGACCCAGTACTTC
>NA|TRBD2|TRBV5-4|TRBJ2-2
CASSYGTSVDGELFF
TGTGCCAGCAGCTACGGGACTAGCGTTGACGGGGAGCTGTTTTTT